One and the same sample provided the 10 T cell receptor beta chains below, sequenced in a study of cytomegalovirus exposure and HLA in healthy donors. Use of 60 Vbeta and 13 Jbeta primers characterized the PCR. The assay was immunoSEQ multiplex PCR, and TCRdb's table has in-frame clones only and misses some. The sample includes over 150,000 clones, 70% to 80% of them seen just once. The sequencing sample was made of PBMCs. All receptors derive from a man aged 25-40 years in good health and CMV-seropositive.

The chain employs TRBV28 and TRBJ2-1; D remains unclear. Germline values: CDR1 MDHEN, CDR2 SYDVKM. The CDR3 has 15 residues. V dropped 3 bases and J dropped 3 bases, with 12 bases sitting between them. Here the CDR3 DNA reads TGTGCCAGCAGTTTTTCTCCCCAGGTCTACAATGAGCAGTTCTTC. It codes for CASSFSPQVYNEQFF.

Turning to this clone: The sample contains more than one DNA sequence encoding this CDR3. The V call is TRBV13, the J call TRBJ2-5, with D uncertain. The CDR3 is 11 residues long. Trimming cost V 2 bases and J 4 bases, with 2 bases left between them. Germline-derived CDR1 and CDR2 are PRHDT and FYEKMQ (reference sequence). The CDR3 nucleotides are TGTGCCAGCAGCTTACGAGAGACCCAGTACTTC. Translated: CASSLRETQYF.

The count of this clone is one. V usage is TRBV10-1 and J usage is TRBJ2-1, with TRBD2 identical over 15 bases. Germline V CDR1 and CDR2: WNHNN, SYGVQD (reference sequence). The V and J ends lost 2 bases and 8 bases, in that order; junction bases with no gene match: 4. The CDR3 contains 16 residues. The CDR3 here is CASSEQGLAGGYEQFF. Written as DNA, the CDR3 is TGCGCCAGCAGTGAGCAGGGACTAGCGGGAGGTTATGAGCAGTTCTTC.

The V and J genes are TRBV5-1 and TRBJ2-1, with D maybe TRBD2 (6 bases). Germline CDR1 and CDR2: SGHRS and YFSETQ. The CDR3 has 15 amino acids. Trimming took off 1 base at V and 5 bases at J, with 13 bases between the two ends. DNA of the CDR3: TGCGCCAGCAGCTTGATTCTGGGGGGTAACAATGAGCAGTTCTTC. Its translation: CASSLILGGNNEQFF.

The chain joins TRBV29-1 to TRBJ2-5, with TRBD2 matching 7 bases. Per the germline V gene, CDR1 is SQVTM and CDR2 is ANQGSEA. This CDR3 has 14 amino acids. Germline trimming cut 5 bases from V and 5 bases from J; bases unmatched to any gene: 11. CDR3 sequence reads: CSVCQAGSGETQYF. DNA of the CDR3: TGCAGCGTTTGCCAAGCGGGATCGGGGGAGACCCAGTACTTC.

This sequence joins TRBV5-6 and TRBJ2-3; 10 nucleotides align to TRBD2. Losses at the gene ends were 2 bases for V and 5 bases for J; bases not matched to a gene: 8. The germline V gene encodes CDR1 SGHDT and CDR2 YYEEEE. This CDR3 is 16 amino acids long. The CDR3 loop reads CASSFWASGSGDTQYF. The CDR3, as DNA: TGTGCCAGCAGCTTTTGGGCTAGCGGGAGCGGAGATACGCAGTATTTT.

This chain connects TRBV7-9 to TRBJ1-5; maybe TRBD1 (5 bases). Germline V gene sequence: CDR1 SEHNR, CDR2 FQNEAQ (reference sequence). V was trimmed by 5 bases and J by 4 bases, leaving 15 bases between them. The CDR3 has 15 residues. CDR3 sequence (DNA): TGTGCCAGCAGCCCGGCGGGGGTTGGGAATCAGCCCCAGCATTTT. Translated: CASSPAGVGNQPQHF.

The chain has TRBV5-4 and TRBJ2-1, with D maybe TRBD1 (6 bases). V was pared by 4 bases and J by 8 bases, with 19 bases between. Germline loops: CDR1 SGHNT, CDR2 YYREEE (reference sequence). The CDR3 runs 15 residues. As DNA, the CDR3 is TGTGCCAGCAGCCTCCAATCAGGGGCCCTCGATGAGCAGTTCTTC. Residues: CASSLQSGALDEQFF.

The rearrangement uses TRBV10-3 and TRBJ2-7; D is perhaps TRBD1 (5 bases). The CDR3 loop spans 14 amino acids. The V gene's germline CDR1 is ENHRY and CDR2 SYGVKD. The V gene lost 7 bases and the J gene lost 6 bases, with 19 bases spanning the gap. Here the CDR3 DNA reads TGTGCCATCACCTCCAGGGTTGACATCGGCGAGCAGTACTTC. Its protein product is CAITSRVDIGEQYF.

CDR3 sequence reads: CASSPGTGGGYEQYF. For the CDR3, the DNA is TGCGCCAGCAGCCCTGGGACAGGGGGCGGCTACGAGCAGTACTTC. The chain has TRBV5-1 and TRBJ2-5; 12 nucleotides agree with TRBD1. The end of the DNA aligns better with TRBJ2-7, so the J call may be wrong. The V gene's germline CDR1 is SGHRS and CDR2 YFSETQ. This CDR3 is built from 15 residues.